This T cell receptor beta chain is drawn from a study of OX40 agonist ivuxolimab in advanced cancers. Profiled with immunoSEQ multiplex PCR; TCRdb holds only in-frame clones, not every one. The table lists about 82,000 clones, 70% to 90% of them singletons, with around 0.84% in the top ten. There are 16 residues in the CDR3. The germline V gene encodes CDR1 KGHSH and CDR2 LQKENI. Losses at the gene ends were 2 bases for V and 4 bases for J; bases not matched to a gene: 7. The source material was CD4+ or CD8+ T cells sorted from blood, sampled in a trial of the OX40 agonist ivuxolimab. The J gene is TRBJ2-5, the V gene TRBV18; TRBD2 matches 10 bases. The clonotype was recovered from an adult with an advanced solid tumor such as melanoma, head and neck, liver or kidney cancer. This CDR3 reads CASSPSLSGGRETQYF. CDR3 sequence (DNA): TGTGCCAGCTCACCATCGCTTAGCGGGGGGAGAGAGACCCAGTACTTC.